These 21 T cell receptor beta chains came from one sample sequenced in a study of T cell responses to AZD1222 COVID-19 vaccine (dated by TCRdb to the early 2020s). Receptor amplification or capture employed the immunoSEQ multiplex PCR assay. TCRdb stores this immuneACCESS table with in-frame sequences only. Part of the clones is absent; in the studies checked, under half of the shortfall reflects unresolved V genes, and no reason is known for the rest. This sample gives 130,000 or so clones in total; roughly nine tenths of them show up just once. Of the sample, 7% to 9% is held by the ten largest clones. Read against the paper, the sample's time point label means: about 28 days (+/-7) after the second vaccine dose. In the paper's terms, the treatment or condition label means: meningococcal conjugate vaccine given as trial control. The sequences come from peripheral blood, collected 28 days after the second dose of the MenACWY control vaccine. The origin of the receptors is an adult who received the MenACWY meningococcal vaccine as a control.

This chain links TRBV6-4 with TRBJ2-1; D is possibly TRBD2 (5 bases). Trimming pared 5 bases from V and 7 bases from J, leaving 18 bases between. Germline V gene lookup returns CDR1 MRHNA and CDR2 SNTAGT. This CDR3 is built from 15 residues. The CDR3 sequence: CASSQTRISSNEQFF. Written as DNA, the CDR3 is TGTGCCAGCAGTCAAACTAGGATTTCTTCGAATGAGCAGTTCTTC.

The chain joins TRBV9 to TRBJ1-1, with 10 nucleotides matching TRBD1. The CDR3 totals 13 residues. V was pared by 2 bases and J by 6 bases, with 1 base of the junction left unmatched. Per the germline V gene, CDR1 is SGDLS and CDR2 is YYNGEE. This chain's CDR3 is CASSVGTGAEAFF. The CDR3 coding sequence is TGTGCCAGCAGCGTGGGGACAGGGGCTGAAGCTTTCTTT.

The J gene is TRBJ2-5, the V gene TRBV4-1; D might be TRBD1 or TRBD2, each matching 6 bases. The CDR3 has 18 amino acids. The germline gives CDR1 MGHRA, CDR2 YSYEKL. The germline V and J ends were trimmed by 1 base and 5 bases, with 23 bases remaining between them. CDR3 amino acids: CASSQGPVREGGQETQYF. In DNA, the CDR3 is TGCGCCAGCAGCCAAGGGCCGGTGAGGGAAGGGGGGCAGGAGACCCAGTACTTC.

V is TRBV14 and J is TRBJ1-6, with no clear D. Trimming took off 3 bases at V and 0 bases at J, with 12 bases between the two ends. Germline CDR1 reads SGHDN; CDR2 reads FVKESK. The CDR3 consists of 17 residues. CDR3 protein: CASSQHEQSSYNSPLHF. The CDR3 DNA reads as TGTGCCAGCAGCCAGCACGAACAAAGCTCCTATAATTCACCCCTCCACTTT.

The V and J genes are TRBV7-8 and TRBJ2-5; D is undetermined. CDR1 is SGHVS, CDR2 FQNEAQ, per germline. V lost 2 bases and J 1 base, leaving 5 bases between the germline ends. This CDR3 spans 13 amino acids. DNA for the CDR3: TGTGCCAGCAGCTTACGGCTCCAAGAGACCCAGTACTTC. The encoded protein is CASSLRLQETQYF.

The chain combines TRBV7-9 with TRBJ1-2; D gene unclear. The CDR3 runs 13 residues. Trimming removed 5 bases at V and 4 bases at J, with 11 bases between. Germline V lookup: CDR1 SEHNR, CDR2 FQNEAQ (reference sequence). CDR3 bases: TGTGCCAGCAGCCCCTCCGAGAGCTATGGCTACACCTTC. The encoded protein is CASSPSESYGYTF.

CDR3 in DNA: TGTGCCAGCAGCCAATCATCACTCTCTGGAAACACCATATATTTT. Protein product: CASSQSSLSGNTIYF. This chain uses TRBV3-1 (or the pseudogene TRBV3-2) with TRBJ1-3; the D is unclear. Germline CDR1 is LGHDT and CDR2 is YNNKEL (reference sequence). CDR3 length: 15 residues. The V and J ends lost 2 bases and 0 bases respectively, with 8 bases between them.

The chain joins TRBV10-3 to TRBJ1-4; D not resolved. Germline V gene data show CDR1 as ENHRY and CDR2 as SYGVKD. The V end was cut by 1 base, the J end by 3 bases, with 3 bases between. This CDR3 comprises 13 residues. The CDR3 DNA reads as TGTGCCATCAGTGAGTGGCCTAATGAAAAACTGTTTTTT. Translating gives CAISEWPNEKLFF.

This clone was detected once. The CDR3 region has the DNA TGTGCCAGCAGCCACCGGGACAGGGCCTACGAGCAGTACTTC. This sequence encodes CASSHRDRAYEQYF. The chain uses TRBV7-9 and TRBJ2-7, with 9 bases matching TRBD1. The V gene's germline CDR1 is SEHNR and CDR2 FQNEAQ (reference sequence). CDR3 length: 14 amino acids. The V and J ends lost 5 bases and 2 bases, in that order; junction bases with no gene match: 4.

This chain connects TRBV5-6 to TRBJ1-3; a possible D gene is TRBD1 (6 bases). The V and J ends lost 4 bases and 0 bases respectively, with 17 bases between them. This CDR3 has 17 residues. Germline V CDR1 and CDR2: SGHDT, YYEEEE. This CDR3 is CASSAGTGTYSGNTIYF. In DNA form, the CDR3 reads TGTGCCAGCAGCGCTGGAACAGGGACTTACTCTGGAAACACCATATATTTT. Full variable domain (outside the CDR3, taken from reference TRBV5-6 and TRBJ1-3): DAGVTQSPTHLIKTRGQQVTLRCSPKSGHDTVSWYQQALGQGPQFIFQYYEEEERQRGNFPDRFSGHQFPNYSSELNVNALLLGDSALYLCASSAGTGTYSGNTIYFGEGSWLTVV.

The gene calls are TRBV15 and TRBJ2-7; tentatively, D is TRBD2 (6 bases). V was trimmed by 2 bases and J by 11 bases, leaving 16 bases between them. The CDR3 spans 13 residues. Germline V gene data show CDR1 as LNHNV and CDR2 as YYDKDF (reference sequence). CDR3 coding DNA: TGTGCCACCAGCAGAAGGGACTCAACGGAGGAGTACTTC. Translating gives CATSRRDSTEEYF.

The gene calls are TRBV3-1 (or the pseudogene TRBV3-2) and TRBJ1-5; no definite D call. The V gene's germline CDR1 is LGHDT and CDR2 YNNKEL (reference sequence). The length of the CDR3 is 12 residues. The ends were cut back, 3 bases at V and 5 bases at J, with 5 bases in the middle. The CDR3 region is CASSQGYQPQHF. The DNA of the CDR3 is TGTGCCAGCAGCCAGGGGTATCAGCCCCAGCATTTT.

The rearrangement uses TRBV9 and TRBJ2-2; D not certain. There are 14 residues in the CDR3. Germline V CDR1 and CDR2: SGDLS, YYNGEE. The V and J ends lost 0 bases and 4 bases respectively, with 7 bases between them. CDR3 loop: CASSVGWGTGELFF. The DNA of the CDR3 is TGTGCCAGCAGCGTAGGCTGGGGCACCGGGGAGCTGTTTTTT.

This sequence joins TRBV7-3 and TRBJ1-1, with D hard to call. Trimming removed 6 bases from V and 3 bases from J, with 11 bases in between. Germline lookup yields CDR1 SGHTA and CDR2 FQGTGA. The CDR3 spans 13 residues. CDR3 amino acids: CASSSYQDTEAFF. The CDR3 DNA sequence: TGTGCCAGCAGTTCCTATCAGGACACTGAAGCTTTCTTT. Full variable domain (missing parts from reference TRBV7-3 and TRBJ1-1): GAGVSQTPSNKVTEKGKYVELRCDPISGHTALYWYRQSLGQGPEFLIYFQGTGAADDSGLPNDRFFAVRPEGSVSTLKIQRTERGDSAVYLCASSSYQDTEAFFGQGTRLTVV.

The rearrangement joins TRBV5-4 to TRBJ2-2; D may be TRBD1 (6 bases). The CDR3 runs to 16 residues. CDR1 is SGHNT and CDR2 is YYREEE in the germline V gene (reference sequence). V dropped 3 bases and J dropped 2 bases, with 14 bases sitting between them. Here the CDR3 reads CASSSPGTTNTGELFF. In DNA form, the CDR3 reads TGTGCCAGCAGCTCACCCGGGACAACAAACACCGGGGAGCTGTTTTTT.

The chain joins TRBV29-1 to TRBJ1-3, with 8 bases fitting TRBD1. The CDR3 loop spans 17 amino acids. CDR1 SQVTM and CDR2 ANQGSEA come from the germline V gene. The ends lost 0 bases at V and 1 base at J; junction bases unmatched: 8. CDR3 DNA sequence: TGCAGCGTTGAAGATAGGGGACAGGTCCGATCTGGAAACACCATATATTTT. It translates to CSVEDRGQVRSGNTIYF.

This chain links TRBV7-8 with TRBJ1-2, with 7 bases identical to TRBD1. This CDR3 comprises 14 residues. V shed 1 base and J 6 bases; nucleotides not matched to a gene: 5. Germline V gene data show CDR1 as SGHVS and CDR2 as FQNEAQ. In DNA form, the CDR3 reads TGTGCCAGCAGCTTAGGCCAGGGGGTAGATGGCTACACCTTC. It translates to CASSLGQGVDGYTF.

The chain joins TRBV12-5 to TRBJ2-3; D gene uncertain. This CDR3 region has 11 residues. V was shortened by 5 bases and J by 2 bases, with 2 bases between the two germline ends. CDR1 and CDR2 from the germline V gene are LGHNT and FRNRAP. CDR3 bases: TGTGCTAGTGGTGTCACAGATACGCAGTATTTT. As protein: CASGVTDTQYF.

The chain uses TRBV7-2 and TRBJ1-4, with TRBD1 as a possible D gene (6 bases). CDR1 is SGHTA and CDR2 is FQGNSA in the germline V gene. V shed 6 bases and J shed 1 base, with 12 bases lying between them. The CDR3 runs 15 residues. CDR3 loop: CASRKGGGTNEKLFF. CDR3 sequence (DNA): TGTGCCAGCAGAAAAGGGGGAGGAACTAATGAAAAACTGTTTTTT.

The rearrangement links TRBV7-2 to TRBJ2-7; possible D gene TRBD2, 5 bases. Germline values: CDR1 SGHTA, CDR2 FQGNSA. Trimming took off 5 bases at V and 2 bases at J, with 19 bases between the two ends. There are 16 residues in the CDR3. The CDR3 nucleotides are TGTGCCAGCAGCCCTAAAAGCGGCTTTCCTACCTACGAGCAGTACTTC. Translated, it gives CASSPKSGFPTYEQYF. The variable domain in full, completed from reference TRBV7-2 and TRBJ2-7, reads GAGVSQSPSNKVTEKGKDVELRCDPISGHTALYWYRQSLGQGLEFLIYFQGNSAPDKSGLPSDRFSAERTGGSVSTLTIQRTQQEDSAVYLCASSPKSGFPTYEQYFGPGTRLTVT.

The chain recombines TRBV11-3 with TRBJ1-6, with TRBD1 matching over 9 bases. CDR1 is SGHNT and CDR2 is YENEEA in the germline V gene. Trimming took 1 base from V and 7 from J; bases not matched to a gene: 8. CDR3 size: 17 residues. CDR3 coding DNA: TGTGCCAGCAGCTTAGGGATCCGGGACAGGGCCAATTCACCCCTCCACTTT. Encoded protein: CASSLGIRDRANSPLHF.